Listed below are T cell receptor beta chains from one sample, sequenced in a study of CXCR3-negative and CXCR3-positive naive CD8 T cells. TCRdb reanalyzed the 5' RACE reads, giving one entry per CDR3 protein sequence and no DNA. This sample's table reports tens of thousands of distinct CDR3 sequences. Sequences were obtained from naive CXCR3- CD8+ T cells from blood. Receptors originate from a human donor in good health. Some clones in this sample may be carry-over from other donors' samples. Each CDR3 is given with its conserved first and last residue.

16	TRBV6-2/TRBV6-3	TRBJ1-4	CASRPLRGPANEKLFF
14	TRBV11-3	TRBJ1-2	CASSSSTGYGGYTF
15	TRBV6-4	TRBJ2-3	CASNRLAGGTDTQYF
16	TRBV6-2/TRBV6-3	TRBJ2-7	CASSYAIAGLSYEQYF
15	TRBV6-4	TRBJ1-2	CASSDSIAGGYGYTF
18	TRBV11-3	TRBJ2-5	CASSLDRPSGGAAETQYF
16	TRBV7-3	TRBJ2-3	CASSSTPGDSTDTQYF
16	TRBV7-3	TRBJ2-2	CASSSEGGVYTGELFF
12	TRBV29-1	TRBJ2-5	CSVSTGGETQYF
14	TRBV9	TRBJ2-3	CASSPWGSTDTQYF
18	TRBV2	TRBJ2-3	CASSDPYLSRGITDTQYF
12	TRBV29-1	TRBJ2-1	CSVPGWADEQFF
13	TRBV28	TRBJ2-5	CASMDRMSETQYF
12	TRBV29-1	TRBJ2-5	CSLGGDGETQYF
16	TRBV28	TRBJ2-4	CASSLLGNLAKNIQYF
11	TRBV28	TRBJ1-2	CASTPGEGYTF
13	TRBV7-2	TRBJ2-7	CASSLGPEYEQYF
16	TRBV27	TRBJ2-5	CASSYTVRGHQETQYF
12	TRBV12-5	TRBJ2-7	CASALGGIEQYF
14	TRBV2	TRBJ2-1	CASSEALQVEGQFF
13	TRBV7-6	TRBJ2-2	CASSLHPGGELFF
16	TRBV28	TRBJ2-5	CASSLPDRDYQETQYF
18	TRBV7-9	TRBJ1-4	CASSQPRDRLFQFEKLFF
13	TRBV7-9	TRBJ2-7	CASSQGGAYEQYF
13	TRBV29-1	TRBJ2-7	CSVELTGMHEQYF
16	TRBV11-2	TRBJ2-7	CASSPLPRDISYEQYF
14	TRBV14	TRBJ2-3	CASSPGLVPDTQYF
15	TRBV2	TRBJ2-1	CASSEASSSYNEQFF
15	TRBV7-9	TRBJ1-6	CASSGADRVLSPLHF
15	TRBV6-2/TRBV6-3	TRBJ2-7	CASSYSGGASYEQYF
16	TRBV4-1	TRBJ2-1	CASSQHGGGAFDEQFF
15	TRBV4-3	TRBJ2-3	CASSQVPSFTDTQYF
13	TRBV11-2	TRBJ2-3	CASSLDLTDTQYF
12	TRBV7-8	TRBJ2-5	CASTEGGGTQYF
15	TRBV5-1	TRBJ1-1	CASSFSPQGDTEAFF
15	TRBV28	TRBJ1-1	CASSLPQTGYTEAFF
16	TRBV7-9	TRBJ2-3	CASSPRGAGSTDTQYF
13	TRBV2	TRBJ2-7	CASSEGGPYEQYF